This T cell receptor beta chain was captured in a study of glioma-infiltrating T cells after dendritic cell vaccination. Study summary: Autologous tumor lysate was loaded overnight onto monocyte-derived dendritic cells grown less than 8 days with IL-4 and GM-CSF.

Only in-frame clones appear in the TCRdb table, and some are missing; sequencing was by immunoSEQ multiplex PCR. Seen here are tens of thousands of clones, approximately 81% observed once, and the top ten hold approximately 8%. V trimming: 5 bases; J trimming: 1 base; junction bases outside the gene matches: 4. There are 14 residues in the CDR3. Germline-derived CDR1 and CDR2 are MDHEN and SYDVKM. The sample's time point: after dendritic cell vaccination, including at tumor progression/relapse. The origin of this receptor is a human donor with glioblastoma. V usage is TRBV28 and J usage is TRBJ2-7, with 8 bases identical to TRBD1. The sequencing used blood, collected after dendritic cell vaccination. In DNA form, the CDR3 reads TGTGCCAGCAGTGGACAGGGTGAGTCCTACGAGCAGTACTTC. Its translation is CASSGQGESYEQYF.